This entry describes one T cell receptor beta chain. In the original workflow: Nucleated cell counts were estimated from reference gene primer amplification. Sequencing used immunoSEQ multiplex PCR; TCRdb keeps in-frame clones, though not all of them. The DNA gave D and trimming, while V, J and clone size come from that table. The data contain a few hundred thousand clones, 70% to 90% of them singletons. The data derive from a study of blood T cell repertoires in COVID-19. Turning to the study itself: Samples taken during acute and convalescent COVID-19 were collected in the United States, Italy and Spain. Sources were T cells, B-cell-depleted T cells, or PBMCs; the material itself was cDNA or gDNA.

In Seattle, patients joined the study during active infection and were tracked longitudinally. V gave up 6 bases and J gave up 8 bases; unmatched junction bases: 3. CDR3 length equals 12 residues. Germline values: CDR1 MNHEY, CDR2 SMNVEV (reference sequence). This clonotype originated in a human donor with COVID-19, enrolled during active disease. The donor label of this sample is uncertain. The sequencing input was peripheral blood. The chain has TRBV27 and TRBJ2-1, with 8 bases identical to TRBD1. The CDR3 DNA sequence: TGTGCCAGCAGCCCGACAGGGGATGAGCAGTTCTTC. Its translation: CASSPTGDEQFF.